This TCR beta chain was found in a study of blood T cell repertoires in COVID-19 (TCRdb year 2020). Regarding the research as a whole: Samples from collaborators originated in the United States, Italy and Spain and spanned both the acute and convalescent phases of COVID-19. Samples came from the ongoing ImmuneRACE study (first 160 participants) plus 1,254 subjects from 6 global collaborators. Where available, HLA class I and class II types were taken from metadata supplied by the sample provider and were not determined by assay-based typing. The repertoires were made available in a free public database intended to serve as a resource for research on the immune response to SARS-CoV-2. Sample metadata almost always included a de-identified subject ID, COVID-19 status, age in years and sex. The prospective study material was composed of cDNA or gDNA derived from T cells, B-cell-depleted T cells, or PBMCs. The dataset comprised deeply sampled blood TCRbeta repertoires from subjects exposed to, actively infected with, or recovered from COVID-19.

Overall study results and their limits: The amount of clinical and demographic metadata varied by source and participant and was provided uncurated.

The immunoSEQ Assay, a bias-controlled multiplex PCR, was used to amplify TCRbeta CDR3 regions from genomic DNA. The original methods were these. Within the assay, amplification of reference gene primers was used to estimate how many nucleated cells each sample contained. To quantify the absolute abundance of each unique TCRbeta CDR3 rearrangement, sequence reads were collapsed and filtered. For each sample, productive Simpson clonality was calculated by taking the square root of Simpson's diversity index across productive rearrangements. TCRdb limited this immuneACCESS table to in-frame rearrangements with V and J called. A share of clones is missing; checked studies link under half to unresolved V genes, and the rest is unexplained. V, J and clone size reflect that table, while D and trimming were determined from the DNA. Across this sample there are about 100,000 clones, with 84% seen only once. The top ten hold about 10% of the sample.

Turning to this clone: The clone's antigen remains unknown. No clone much larger than this one lies a single base away; base qualities are absent.

Whole blood was collected in K2EDTA tubes by collaborating institutions according to the institutions' own protocols. For TCRbeta analysis, collaborators shipped samples in one of three forms: frozen whole blood, isolated PBMCs, or DNA extracted from either of those sample types. The sequencing sample was made of peripheral blood. The clonotype originates from a man in his forties or fifties with active or convalescent COVID-19.

The CDR3: CASRLFPATEAFF. The DNA is TGTGCCAGCAGACTCTTTCCTGCCACTGAAGCTTTCTTT. Rearrangement joined TRBV6-5 to TRBJ1-1; too little of a D gene remains to name it. V and J are truncated by 6 bases and 4 bases respectively, leaving an intervening sequence of 12 bases. From its cysteine to its phenylalanine, the CDR3 spans 13 amino acids. Here the CDR3 DNA is all that survives: 39 bases in frame from base 1. For CDR1 and CDR2, the germline V gene lists MNHEY and SVGAGI.